A selection of T cell receptor beta chains follows, all from one sample in a study of CD8 T cells in Susac syndrome. TCRdb ran MiXCR on the immunoSEQ multiplex PCR reads and lists one entry per CDR3 protein. The sample has some 200,000 distinct CDR3 sequences; almost 96% are singletons. What was sequenced was CD4+ T cells from PBMCs. Receptors originate from a human donor with Susac syndrome. CDR3s include the opening cysteine and the closing phenylalanine or tryptophan. The D gene is left open where the match is weak. Size is stated for part of the rows, as once, few or many counts, or as a class when the clone is expanded.

D,size,V,J,CDR3,DNA
.,.,TRBV4-2,TRBJ2-1,CASSQERLGDNEQFF,TGTGCCAGCAGCCAAGAGAGACTCGGCGACAATGAGCAGTTCTTC
.,.,TRBV3-1,TRBJ2-1,CASSQARGALYNEQFF,TGTGCCAGCAGCCAAGCGAGGGGGGCTCTCTACAATGAGCAGTTCTTC
.,.,TRBV12-3/TRBV12-4,TRBJ1-2,CASSSTGRSLGYTF,TGTGCCAGCAGTTCGACAGGACGAAGTTTGGGCTACACCTTC
.,.,TRBV12-3/TRBV12-4,TRBJ1-4,CATMPGTNEKLFF,TGTGCCACCATGCCGGGGACTAATGAAAAACTGTTTTTT
TRBD2,.,TRBV6-6,TRBJ2-2,CASSPGSGGGIGELFF,TGTGCCAGCAGTCCCGGGTCGGGGGGTGGGATCGGGGAGCTGTTTTTT
.,once,TRBV4-2,TRBJ1-6,CASSQESGGVPLHF,TGTGCCAGCAGCCAAGAGTCTGGGGGGGTACCCCTCCACTTT
.,.,TRBV6-4,TRBJ2-1,CASSDGSLPVDEQFF,TGTGCCAGCAGTGACGGTTCCCTACCTGTCGATGAGCAGTTCTTC
.,.,TRBV20-1,TRBJ2-3,CSGQVTDTQYF,TGCAGTGGGCAGGTGACAGATACGCAGTATTTT
TRBD1,.,TRBV28,TRBJ1-2,CASSTTGFGYTF,TGTGCCAGCAGTACGACAGGGTTTGGCTACACCTTC
.,.,TRBV29-1,TRBJ2-7,CSVSDGTYEQYF,TGCAGCGTCTCGGACGGAACCTACGAGCAGTACTTC
.,.,TRBV7-9,TRBJ2-3,CASSSLRGGRADTQYF,TGTGCCAGCAGCTCCTTAAGGGGGGGAAGGGCAGATACGCAGTATTTT
.,.,TRBV6-6,TRBJ2-4,CASGGGGYIQYF,TGTGCCAGCGGGGGAGGGGGATACATTCAGTACTTC
.,.,TRBV5-6,TRBJ2-7,CASSVPRGYEQYF,TGTGCCAGCAGCGTACCCAGGGGATACGAGCAGTACTTC
.,.,TRBV29-1,TRBJ1-1,CSALTGNTEAFF,TGCAGCGCCCTGACAGGGAACACTGAAGCTTTCTTT
.,.,TRBV18,TRBJ2-1,CASSPSPIMNEQFF,TGTGCCAGCTCACCAAGCCCGATTATGAATGAGCAGTTCTTC
.,.,TRBV10-3,TRBJ2-5,CAISELSQETQYF,TGTGCCATCAGTGAGTTATCACAAGAGACCCAGTACTTC
.,.,TRBV30,TRBJ1-5,CAWSLRGQPQHF,TGTGCCTGGAGTCTCAGAGGTCAGCCCCAGCATTTT